A selection of T cell receptor beta chains follows, all from one sample in a study of blood T cell repertoires in COVID-19. Repertoires were generated with immunoSEQ multiplex PCR, while TCRdb's copy carries only in-frame clones and drops some. The repertoire consists of under 250,000 clones, with 75% to 85% occurring once and the leading ten covering more than 5%. Sequences were obtained from peripheral blood. The receptor source for this set is a human donor in a cohort sampled during active COVID-19. CDR3s include the opening cysteine and the closing phenylalanine or tryptophan. D genes are given only for firm matches. Expanded clones get a size class; other rows say once, few or many, or leave the size out.

clone_size d_call j_call v_call cdr3_nt cdr3_aa
- TRBD1 TRBJ1-3 TRBV5-1 TGCGCCAGCAGCCCCGGGACAGGGGAAAGAGGGTCTGGAAACACCATATATTTT CASSPGTGERGSGNTIYF
- TRBD1 TRBJ2-7 TRBV29-1 TGCAGCGTTGTTGAGGGGACAGGGGGACGGGAGCAGTACTTC CSVVEGTGGREQYF
- - TRBJ2-7 TRBV27 TGTGCCAGCAGTTTAAGTAGCGGCAGCTACGAGCAGTACTTC CASSLSSGSYEQYF
- TRBD2 TRBJ2-1 TRBV28 TGTGCCAGCAGTTTACCCCATCCGGGGGGGCAGGCCCTGTTCTTC CASSLPHPGGQALFF
- - TRBJ2-1 TRBV7-9 TGTGCCAGCAGCAGACCGGGACTTAACAATGAGCAGTTCTTC CASSRPGLNNEQFF
- TRBD1 TRBJ1-5 TRBV28 TGTGCCAGCATCCTGGGACAGATCTTTAGCAATCAGCCCCAGCATTTT CASILGQIFSNQPQHF
- - TRBJ2-1 TRBV15 TGTGCCACCAGCAGAGGCCGAGCGACCTACAATGAGCAGTTCTTC CATSRGRATYNEQFF
- - TRBJ2-2 TRBV19 TGTGCCAGTAGTACAGCGAACACCGGGGAGCTGTTTTTT CASSTANTGELFF
- TRBD1 TRBJ2-1 TRBV5-4 TGTGCCAGCAGCTCCCCCGGGACAGGGGATAACAATGAGCAGTTCTTC CASSSPGTGDNNEQFF
- - TRBJ2-7 TRBV5-1 TGCGCCAGCAGCTTGGATACAGGGCCAGGCGAGCAGTACTTC CASSLDTGPGEQYF
few TRBD1 TRBJ2-2 TRBV9 TGTGCCAGCAGCGTAGGGGGAAGACCTCCGGGACAGGGCTTATACATGGACACCGGGGAGCTGTTTTTT CASSVGGRPPGQGLYMDTGELFF
- - TRBJ1-1 TRBV5-4 TGTGCCAGCAGCTTGAGGGGCGTGGAGACTGAAGCTTTCTTT CASSLRGVETEAFF
once TRBD1 TRBJ1-5 TRBV18 TGTGCCAGCTCGCCGACAGGGTTGGGCAATCAGCCCCAGCATTTT CASSPTGLGNQPQHF
once TRBD1 TRBJ1-2 TRBV6-5 TGTGCCAGCAGTACCCTTGAGAGGACAGGGGACGGCTACACCTTC CASSTLERTGDGYTF
- TRBD2 TRBJ2-2 TRBV7-9 TGTGCCAGCAGCCCGGGACTATCGAACACCGGGGAGCTGTTTTTT CASSPGLSNTGELFF
- - TRBJ2-1 TRBV5-6 TGTGCCAGCAGCCCGAACAGGGATCTTGGCTACAATGAGCAGTTCTTC CASSPNRDLGYNEQFF
- TRBD2 TRBJ2-1 TRBV9 TGTGCCAGCAGCGACGGGACTAGTGAGAATGAGCAGTTCTTC CASSDGTSENEQFF
- - TRBJ2-7 TRBV7-9 TGTGCCAGCAGCTTAGCGGGGCGGGGAGAAAGCTCCTACGAGCAGTACTTC CASSLAGRGESSYEQYF
once - TRBJ2-7 TRBV18 TGTGCCAGCTTAGAGACAGCGACTCACTACGAGCAGTACTTC CASLETATHYEQYF
- - TRBJ2-3 TRBV18 TGTGCCAGCTCACCACCGGTCCTCGGGAGTAGCACAGATACGCAGTATTTT CASSPPVLGSSTDTQYF
- TRBD2 TRBJ2-1 TRBV27 TGTGCCAGCAGTTTGGGCGGGAGGAGGGATGAGCAGTTCTTC CASSLGGRRDEQFF
- TRBD2 TRBJ2-3 TRBV7-9 TGTGCCAGCAGCTTAGGTTTTCTAGCGGGGCTCGAGGGCACAGATACGCAGTATTTT CASSLGFLAGLEGTDTQYF
once TRBD1 TRBJ1-2 TRBV13 TGTGCCAGCAGTGACCCGGGACAGGGGGCTTCTAACTATGGCTACACCTTC CASSDPGQGASNYGYTF
- TRBD1 TRBJ1-5 TRBV30 TGTGCCTGGGGTGACAGGGTAGATCAGCCCCAGCATTTT CAWGDRVDQPQHF
- TRBD1 TRBJ1-5 TRBV5-4 TGTGCCAGCAGCTTAGGGGGCGGCAATCAGCCCCAGCATTTT CASSLGGGNQPQHF
- TRBD2 TRBJ2-1 TRBV11-3 TGTGCCAGCAGCTTAGATACGACTAGCGGGGGGCACAATGAGCAGTTCTTC CASSLDTTSGGHNEQFF
- TRBD1 TRBJ1-5 TRBV5-8 TGTGCCAGCAGCCTGGGGACAGCTAGGGGATTTAGCAATCAGCCCCAGCATTTT CASSLGTARGFSNQPQHF
few - TRBJ2-1 TRBV9 TGTGCCAGCAGCGTAGGGTCAGTCAATGAGCAGTTCTTC CASSVGSVNEQFF
once TRBD1 TRBJ1-5 TRBV10-3 TGTGCCATCAGGGGGACAGTTAATCAGCCCCAGCATTTT CAIRGTVNQPQHF
- - TRBJ1-3 TRBV9 TGTGCCAGCAGCGGAAGGACTGCTGGAAACACCATATATTTT CASSGRTAGNTIYF
few TRBD1 TRBJ1-4 TRBV19 TGTGCCAGTAGTATATCCAGGGGGCGCCGAGCTAATGAAAAACTGTTTTTT CASSISRGRRANEKLFF
- - TRBJ1-4 TRBV2 TGTGCCAGCAGTGTTATCGGTCCTAATGAAAAACTGTTTTTT CASSVIGPNEKLFF
many TRBD1 TRBJ1-5 TRBV15 TGTGCCACCAGCAGGGCCCGAGGGACAGCAAATCAGCCCCAGCATTTT CATSRARGTANQPQHF
- - TRBJ1-1 TRBV10-3 TGTGCCATCAGTGAGTCGGCCGGGAGGGGGAACACTGAAGCTTTCTTT CAISESAGRGNTEAFF
once TRBD1 TRBJ1-5 TRBV27 TGTGCCAGCAGGCGCGCCTTCGGCAGGGGGCAAGGCAATCAGCCCCAGCATTTT CASRRAFGRGQGNQPQHF
- - TRBJ2-5 TRBV24-1 TGTGCCACCAGTATTGGACATCAAGAGACCCAGTACTTC CATSIGHQETQYF
- TRBD1 TRBJ1-5 TRBV2 TGTGCCAGCAGCCCGGGACAGGGGGCCGGGCAGCCCCAGCATTTT CASSPGQGAGQPQHF
few - TRBJ1-4 TRBV10-3 TGTGCCATCAGTGCGGCAGAACGGGTTGAAAAACTGTTTTTT CAISAAERVEKLFF
- - TRBJ2-1 TRBV4-1 TGCGCCAGCAGCCAAGGTCGGGGAAGTGAGCAGTTCTTC CASSQGRGSEQFF
- - TRBJ2-3 TRBV5-4 TGTGCCAGCAGCTTGTGGGCAGGTAGCACAGATACGCAGTATTTT CASSLWAGSTDTQYF
- - TRBJ1-3 TRBV4-1 TGCGCCAGCAGCCAAGCAGGGGCCGCGCCAAGCTCTGGAAACACCATATATTTT CASSQAGAAPSSGNTIYF
- - TRBJ2-6 TRBV18 TGTGCCAGCTCACCAAGACAGTTTTCGGCTGGGGCCAACGTCCTGACTTTC CASSPRQFSAGANVLTF
- - TRBJ2-7 TRBV5-1 TGCGCCAGCAGCCCGCGGGACGTCCTCTACGAGCAGTACTTC CASSPRDVLYEQYF
- TRBD1 TRBJ1-5 TRBV30 TGTGCCTGGACTGTGACAGGGGGGAATCAGCCCCAGCATTTT CAWTVTGGNQPQHF
- - TRBJ2-7 TRBV28 TGTGCCAGCCAGGGATACTACGAGCAGTACTTC CASQGYYEQYF
- - TRBJ1-6 TRBV10-2 TGCGCCAGCACCCGGACACCTCCGGCTCCCTCACCCCTCCACTTT CASTRTPPAPSPLHF